The source of this TCR beta chain is a study of neurological immune-mediated disorders. This sample's time point: longitudinal time-point 3. This clonotype has at least ten counts. MiXCR, run by TCRdb on the 5' RACE reads, gives a single entry per CDR3 protein. The data hold about 53,000 distinct CDR3 sequences, with 6.5% to 8.5% observed a single time. Unmatched junction bases numbered 11, after V lost 3 bases and J lost 5 bases. The CDR3 is 16 amino acids. Germline V gives CDR1 SGHRS, CDR2 YFSETQ. This chain joins TRBV5-1 and TRBJ1-2; 9 nucleotides agree with TRBD1. The sequenced material came from PBMCs. This clonotype was sampled from a woman aged 40-49 years in good health. The CDR3 here is CASSYDLRTGVYGYTF. In DNA, the CDR3 is TGCGCCAGCAGCTATGACCTAAGGACAGGGGTTTATGGCTACACCTTC.